These 4 T cell receptor beta chains were all obtained from the same sample, sequenced in a study of T-cell memory formation after mild COVID-19 (dated by TCRdb to the early 2020s). Libraries were made using 5' RACE. The sample was run on an Illumina NovaSeq 6000. TCRdb reprocessed the public reads (quality trimming at Q25 with fastp, clone calling with MiXCR) and kept in-frame beta chains. Rows are combined by CDR3 protein, so each entry shows the most common genes and DNA. This sample comprises about 340,000 distinct CDR3 sequences, less than 20% of them detected only once. The ten largest make up under 25% of the sample. The sequenced sample consisted of PBMCs or a T cell subset sorted from them (not recorded which). The source is a man younger than 35 who had mild COVID-19 (a few samples of this study predate the infection). The sample titles of this study are shuffled in the database, so cell type and time point are left out; the donor was told from shared clones.

Ten or more counts support this clonotype. The chain combines TRBV24-1 with TRBJ2-5; D gene uncertain. Germline CDR1 and CDR2: KGHDR and SFDVKD. This CDR3 has 14 amino acids. Trimming took off 4 bases at V and 4 bases at J, with 12 bases between the two ends. This CDR3 is CATSEPSRRETQYF. The CDR3 nucleotides are TGTGCCACCAGTGAACCCAGTCGGCGAGAGACCCAGTACTTC.

Only a few counts were recorded for this clonotype. The chain carries TRBV5-5 and TRBJ1-5; no clear D gene. Germline V gives CDR1 SGHKS, CDR2 YYEKEE (reference sequence). This CDR3 has 15 residues. V was pared by 2 bases and J by 2 bases, with 11 bases between. CDR3 coding DNA: TGTGCCAGCAGCTTCTCGACGGAGGGCAATCAGCCCCAGCATTTT. It yields the protein CASSFSTEGNQPQHF.

This clonotype was seen repeatedly, ten times or more. This sequence joins TRBV6-6 and TRBJ1-5, with no clear D. This CDR3 is built from 11 residues. Germline CDR1 MNHNY, CDR2 SVGAGI (reference sequence). V was shortened by 6 bases and J by 11 bases, with 11 bases between the two germline ends. CDR3 DNA sequence: TGTGCCAGCAGGGAATGGGATGCCCAGCATTTT. This translates into CASREWDAQHF.

This clonotype was observed many times. This sequence joins TRBV5-1 and TRBJ2-2; TRBD2 agrees at 7 bases. Trimming cost V 0 bases and J 4 bases; bases outside gene matches: 6. CDR1 SGHRS and CDR2 YFSETQ come from the germline V gene. The CDR3 sequence is 16 residues long. CDR3 DNA sequence: TGCGCCAGCAGCTTGGGACTAGCAGGACCCACCGGGGAGCTGTTTTTT. Translation: CASSLGLAGPTGELFF. The variable domain in full, with the rest retrieved from reference TRBV5-1 and TRBJ2-2, is KAGVTQTPRYLIKTRGQQVTLSCSPISGHRSVSWYQQTPGQGLQFLFEYFSETQRNKGNFPGRFSGRQFSNSRSEMNVSTLELGDSALYLCASSLGLAGPTGELFFGEGSRLTVL.